One and the same sample provided the 8 T cell receptor beta chains below, sequenced in a study of T cell repertoires in cytomegalovirus infection. TCRdb fed the reads into MiXCR, producing one record per CDR3 protein. The repertoire holds fewer than 65,000 distinct CDR3 sequences, with around 20% as singletons. These receptors are not linked to any known antigen. The sequences come from CD8+ T cells from cultured PBMCs, collected from culture after CMV antigen stimulation. The receptors were sampled from a human donor in good health (CMV status not recorded). Some clones in this sample may be carry-over from other donors' samples.

This clonotype showed up just a few times. The chain carries TRBV11-2 and TRBJ2-3, with TRBD1 as a possible D gene (6 bases). Trimming took off 3 bases at V and 2 bases at J, with 9 bases between the two ends. The CDR3 totals 14 residues. Germline values: CDR1 SGHAT, CDR2 FQNNGV. CDR3 in amino acids: CASSLMGATDTQYF. CDR3 DNA: TGTGCCAGCAGCTTGATGGGGGCCACAGATACGCAGTATTTT.

This clonotype has at least ten counts. J is TRBJ2-2 and V is TRBV27, with TRBD2 matching 7 bases. The V segment lost 6 bases and the J segment 5 bases; nucleotides outside the gene matches: 12. This CDR3 has 16 residues. The V gene's germline CDR1 is MNHEY and CDR2 SMNVEV (reference sequence). CDR3 DNA: TGTGCCAGCAGACCGGGGGGTAGCGGGCGGACCGGGGAGCTGTTTTTT. Protein: CASRPGGSGRTGELFF.

This clonotype was detected only a few times. The V call is TRBV19, the J call TRBJ2-1; D gene uncertain. Trimming pared 4 bases from V and 0 bases from J, leaving 7 bases between. The germline gives CDR1 LNHDA, CDR2 SQIVND (reference sequence). The length of the CDR3 is 14 residues. The CDR3 DNA sequence: TGTGCCAGTAGTACGTTCAGCTCCTACAATGAGCAGTTCTTC. It specifies CASSTFSSYNEQFF.

The chain combines TRBV19 with TRBJ1-5; the D gene is possibly TRBD1 (5 bases). The CDR3 sequence is 14 residues long. V lost 3 bases and J lost 7, with 13 bases in between. Germline CDR1 reads LNHDA; CDR2 reads SQIVND (reference sequence). The CDR3 nucleotides read TGTGCCAGTAGTATTGAAGTGGCAGGGCAGCCCCAGCATTTT. It encodes CASSIEVAGQPQHF.

This clonotype has a handful of counts. The chain has TRBV7-3 and TRBJ2-3; 7 nucleotides match TRBD2. With 4 bases clipped from V and 4 bases from J, the junction kept 5 bases outside the gene matches. CDR1 SGHTA and CDR2 FQGTGA come from the germline V gene. The length of the CDR3 is 14 residues. The CDR3 spells CASSWGLPPDTQYF. CDR3 sequence (DNA): TGTGCCAGCAGCTGGGGACTACCCCCAGATACGCAGTATTTT.

In its sample, this clonotype is medium-sized (0.01 to 0.1%). The gene calls are TRBV7-9 and TRBJ2-7, with a weak D call TRBD2 (6 bases). The length of the CDR3 is 13 residues. The germline V gene has CDR1 SEHNR and CDR2 FQNEAQ (reference sequence). Trimming cost V 5 bases and J 2 bases, with 10 bases left between them. The CDR3: CASSMGLTYEQYF. CDR3 in DNA: TGTGCCAGCAGCATGGGACTCACCTACGAGCAGTACTTC.

This clonotype was observed many times. The V call is TRBV11-2, the J call TRBJ2-7; D could derive from TRBD1 or TRBD2 (6 bases each). Trimming took 1 base from V and 1 from J, leaving 11 bases between them. CDR3 length: 15 amino acids. CDR1 is SGHAT and CDR2 is FQNNGV in the germline V gene. CDR3 DNA sequence: TGTGCCAGCAGCTTAGGGCAGGGGAGGTCCTACGAGCAGTACTTC. Protein sequence: CASSLGQGRSYEQYF.

The sample holds a few counts of this clonotype. This chain connects TRBV7-2 to TRBJ2-1; 9 bases are a match to TRBD2. The germline gives CDR1 SGHTA, CDR2 FQGNSA. The CDR3 length is 17 residues. V lost 6 bases, J lost 5 bases, and 14 bases stayed unmatched. The CDR3 DNA reads as TGTGCCAGCAGAACGACCTCGGCGGGAGGGCCGGACAATGAGCAGTTCTTC. Protein product: CASRTTSAGGPDNEQFF.